This T cell receptor (beta chain) emerged from a study of blood T cell repertoires in COVID-19. In the authors' methods: The authors estimated nucleated cell counts from reference gene primer amplification. Generated by immunoSEQ multiplex PCR, the TCRdb table keeps only in-frame clones and is missing some. V and J calls and clone size follow that table, whereas D and trimming were derived from the DNA. Here the sample spans around 200,000 clones, around nine tenths being singletons. The CDR3 loop spans 14 amino acids. Trimming cost V 6 bases and J 8 bases, with 19 bases left between them. Germline CDR1 reads SNHLY; CDR2 reads FYNNEI.

The sample comprised peripheral blood. The chain recombines TRBV2 with TRBJ1-1, with a possible D match to TRBD1 (5 bases). This clonotype was sampled from a man aged 60-69 years who had recovered from COVID-19. In DNA, the CDR3 is TGTGCCAGCAGGGGGACTGGGCATGCTGTCGAAGCTTTCTTT. Protein sequence: CASRGTGHAVEAFF.